This T cell receptor beta chain was sequenced during a study of T cell responses to AZD1222 COVID-19 vaccine (dated by TCRdb to the early 2020s). Broadly, across the study: Because spike-specific TCR depth and breadth did not differ between the two schedules, AZD1222 recipients who got a second dose at roughly 4 weeks were pooled with those who got a second dose at roughly 12 weeks. A total of 230 or so trial participants underwent TCR sequencing, of whom 200 to 220 received two doses of AZD1222 and about 26 received two doses of the MenACWY control vaccine. Trial participants were enrolled by age into 18-55, 56-69 and 70-plus year subgroups, with roughly 150, 30 and 60 TCR-sequenced participants respectively. What the authors observed across the whole study: The 56-69-year group was small, and its depth increase did not reach significance, likely because of low power. Because no samples from the day 14 peak response were available, repertoires could be characterized only after the peak T cell response. Spike-specific TCR breadth and depth rose significantly after two AZD1222 doses compared with day 0 and with MenACWY recipients. Conclusions about previously exposed vaccinees were limited because only six AZD1222 recipients were SARS-CoV-2 seropositive at baseline. Participants were mostly white British and included more females than males, and it was suggested by the authors that clonal diversity may have been underestimated. Reportedly, close to half of the unique spike-specific TCRs recognized epitopes lying outside the regions that are mutated in the B.1.351 and B.1.1.7 variants. Vaccine-associated CD4 TCRs spanned the whole spike protein, with dominant responses in regions 160-218 and 743-854.

This clone has only one observation. The antigen it binds to is not known. Within one base of it there is no much larger clone, and no base qualities were kept. Trimming at the junction amounts to 5 bases on V and 6 bases on J, and the germline ends lie 13 bases apart. Per the germline V gene, MNHEY is the CDR1 and SVGEGT is the CDR2. The CDR3 has 14 amino acids, counting the end cysteine and phenylalanine. Of all the DNA, just the CDR3 is kept, 42 bases in frame from base 1. The time point label, read with the paper, signifies: baseline before first vaccination. Samples from vaccinated people were obtained from the UK trials COV001 and COV002, which included a single-blind randomized controlled phase 2/3 trial of AZD1222 (ChAdOx1 nCoV-19) in healthy adults. For TCRbeta chain sequencing, PBMC samples from trial participants were taken at day 0 and at day 28 after the second dose. The CDR3 regions of human TCRbeta chains were analyzed by immunosequencing. In the paper's pipeline: TCRs in the repertoires were compared against a reference library of SARS-CoV-2-specific TCRs that had been generated with the MIRA antigen-specificity platform. Breadth was defined as the fraction of unique TCRs that were SARS-CoV-2-associated. Depth was defined as the fraction of total T cells that were SARS-CoV-2-associated. Using the MIRA data, each spike-specific TCR was mapped to the spike region that the TCR reacts to and placed in a CD4 or CD8 class. Log10-transformed breadth and depth values were compared by one-way ANOVA with Sidak's multiple comparisons tests. The immuneACCESS repertoire file appears here via TCRdb, limited to in-frame rearrangements. These files lack a portion of the clones; in checked studies, under half of the deficit traces to unresolved V genes, and the cause of the others is not known. V, J and clone size are those of that table, while D and trimming were read from the DNA. The sample table contains approximately 190,000 clones; only one count was recorded for approximately 94% of them. The top ten clones comprise 7% to 9.5% of the sample.

The TCR originated in an adult in good health. Specimen: peripheral blood, collected on day 0 of AZD1222 vaccination. The V gene is TRBV6-2 or TRBV6-3 and the J gene is TRBJ2-2; the D segment is perhaps TRBD1 or TRBD2, each sharing 5 matched bases. The nucleotide sequence reads TGTGCCAGCAGTGGGGGTTGGCCAGCCGGGGAGCTGTTTTTT. This is translated as CASSGGWPAGELFF.